Shown below are 29 T cell receptor beta chains from a single sample sequenced in a study of blood T cell repertoires in COVID-19. This table comes from immunoSEQ multiplex PCR, and its TCRdb copy is limited to in-frame clones, with some not included. The data hold under 300,000 clones, with around 86% observed a single time. The sample taken for sequencing was PBMCs or T cells enriched from blood (not recorded which). These receptors were collected from a woman between 45 and 60 years old who had recovered from COVID-19.

On this clone: At the DNA level, this CDR3 is encoded by other sequences in the same sample as well. This chain uses TRBV7-6 with TRBJ2-7; 13 nucleotides agree with TRBD2. The V gene end was trimmed by 5 bases and the J gene end by 4 bases; junction bases not matched to a gene: 2. The germline CDR1 and CDR2 sequences are SGHVS and FNYEAQ. The CDR3 extends over 14 amino acids. CDR3 bases: TGTGCCAGCAGCAGGACTAGCGGGAGTTACGAGCAGTACTTC. Translation: CASSRTSGSYEQYF.

V usage is TRBV7-3 and J usage is TRBJ2-2; the D is unclear. The germline CDR1 and CDR2 sequences are SGHTA and FQGTGA. This CDR3 contains 13 residues. Trimming stripped 4 bases from V and 6 bases from J, with 9 bases between. The CDR3 DNA follows: TGTGCCAGCAGCTCCACCCGGGCCGGGGAGCTGTTTTTT. Translation gives CASSSTRAGELFF.

The table lists this clone with a few counts. The chain joins TRBV2 to TRBJ2-7, with TRBD1 identical over 9 bases. CDR1 and CDR2 (germline): SNHLY, FYNNEI. The CDR3 is made up of 15 amino acids. With 5 bases clipped from V and 5 bases from J, the junction kept 10 bases outside the gene matches. The DNA for the CDR3 is TGTGCCAGCAGTCAACCGGGACAGGGAGAACACGAGCAGTACTTC. Translation gives CASSQPGQGEHEQYF.

Of note for this clone: The same CDR3 can be traced to other DNA sequences in this sample. CDR3 bases: TGTGCCAGCTCACCCGGTCAGGGGAACACTGAAGCTTTCTTT. Translating gives CASSPGQGNTEAFF. This rearrangement joins TRBV18 to TRBJ1-1; D is possibly TRBD1 (5 bases). The CDR3 has 14 residues. Germline loops: CDR1 KGHSH, CDR2 LQKENI. V gave up 3 bases and J gave up 1 base, with 9 bases separating them.

The CDR3 sequence: CASSTDLGEQYF. The CDR3 DNA follows: TGTGCCAGCAGCACAGATCTCGGAGAGCAGTACTTC. This chain links TRBV11-2 with TRBJ2-7; D unresolved. Germline CDR1 and CDR2: SGHAT and FQNNGV. Trimming removed 5 bases from V and 7 bases from J, with 12 bases in between. CDR3 length: 12 amino acids.

This chain connects TRBV2 to TRBJ1-3, with D uncertain. The CDR3 is 13 residues long. The V gene lost 4 bases and the J gene lost 0 bases, with 4 bases spanning the gap. Germline CDR1 reads SNHLY; CDR2 reads FYNNEI. CDR3 sequence: CASSALSGNTIYF. The CDR3 DNA follows: TGTGCCAGCAGTGCTCTCTCTGGAAACACCATATATTTT. Full variable domain (missing parts from reference TRBV2 and TRBJ1-3): EPEVTQTPSHQVTQMGQEVILRCVPISNHLYFYWYRQILGQKVEFLVSFYNNEISEKSEIFDDQFSVERPDGSNFTLKIRSTKLEDSAMYFCASSALSGNTIYFGEGSWLTVV.

The chain couples TRBV25-1 to TRBJ1-6; 10 nucleotides match TRBD1. After removal of 7 bases from V and 11 bases from J, the junction contained 8 bases not matched to a gene. Germline V gene lookup returns CDR1 MGHDK and CDR2 SYGVNS. The CDR3 contains 14 residues. This CDR3 is CASNPGQGFTPLHF. The CDR3 DNA reads as TGTGCCAGCAACCCGGGACAGGGGTTTACACCCCTCCACTTT.

The CDR3 here is CASSYRAGDQPQHF. The CDR3 nucleotides read TGTGCCAGCAGTTACAGAGCGGGGGACCAGCCCCAGCATTTT. The gene calls are TRBV6-5 and TRBJ1-5, with D perhaps matching TRBD1 (5 bases). Trimming stripped 2 bases from V and 7 bases from J, with 12 bases between. This CDR3 comprises 14 residues. Germline V gene lookup returns CDR1 MNHEY and CDR2 SVGAGI.

This clone was detected only a few times. CDR3 sequence: CASSEMSGGTHNEQFF. The DNA of the CDR3 is TGTGCCAGCAGTGAAATGAGCGGAGGGACCCACAATGAGCAGTTCTTC. This chain uses TRBV2 with TRBJ2-1, with a weak D call TRBD2 (6 bases). The CDR3 loop spans 16 amino acids. V gave up 2 bases and J gave up 5 bases, with 16 bases separating them. CDR1 is SNHLY, CDR2 FYNNEI, per germline.

The chain has TRBV3-1 (or the pseudogene TRBV3-2) and TRBJ2-6; D might be TRBD2 (6 bases). There are 17 residues in the CDR3. Per the germline V gene, CDR1 is LGHDT and CDR2 is YNNKEL (reference sequence). Deletions cut 4 bases from V and 0 bases from J, with 13 bases between. The CDR3 region has the DNA TGTGCCAGCAGCCGGGGGGTTACGGACTCTGGGGCCAACGTCCTGACTTTC. Amino acids: CASSRGVTDSGANVLTF.

V usage is TRBV6-6 and J usage is TRBJ1-3; D gene ambiguous. Germline V gene lookup returns CDR1 MNHNY and CDR2 SVGAGI (reference sequence). The CDR3 runs to 16 residues. Trimming shortened V by 5 bases and J by 0 bases, and 14 bases separated the two germline ends. CDR3 DNA: TGTGCCAGCAGTCGACTTACAGAAGGCTCTGGAAACACCATATATTTT. Its protein product is CASSRLTEGSGNTIYF.

The rearrangement joins TRBV7-2 to TRBJ1-4, with D possibly being TRBD1 (5 bases). This CDR3 spans 16 amino acids. Deletions cut 5 bases from V and 4 bases from J, with 17 bases between. Germline CDR1 reads SGHTA; CDR2 reads FQGNSA. CDR3 in DNA: TGTGCCAGCAGCCCCGCGCCGACAGTTATTAATGAAAAACTGTTTTTT. It codes for CASSPAPTVINEKLFF.

This chain joins TRBV11-2 and TRBJ2-5, with 9 bases aligning to TRBD1. This CDR3 has 16 residues. The germline V gene has CDR1 SGHAT and CDR2 FQNNGV. V lost 5 bases to trimming and J lost 7 bases; unmatched junction nucleotides: 14. CDR3: CASSQGTGTMYRTQYF. The CDR3 DNA reads as TGTGCCAGCAGCCAAGGGACAGGGACCATGTATAGGACCCAGTACTTC.

The rearrangement uses TRBV6-5 and TRBJ2-1, with 14 bases lining up with TRBD2. Germline CDR1 MNHEY, CDR2 SVGAGI. CDR3 size: 15 residues. J lost 8 bases, V lost 8 bases, and 8 bases had no gene match. The CDR3 region is CASYAGTSGSDEQFF. CDR3 nucleotides: TGTGCCAGCTATGCCGGGACTAGCGGGAGTGATGAGCAGTTCTTC.

The chain combines TRBV12-3 or TRBV12-4 with TRBJ2-5, with TRBD2 matching 9 bases. J gave up 4 bases and V 7 bases, and 4 bases lay outside the gene matches. The CDR3 contains 13 residues. The CDR3 DNA sequence: TGTGCCAGCAATAGCGGGAGTGGAGAGACCCAGTACTTC. Protein sequence: CASNSGSGETQYF.

The chain employs TRBV29-1 and TRBJ2-3, with TRBD1 matching over 9 bases. Unmatched junction bases numbered 5, after V lost 7 bases and J lost 3 bases. Germline loops: CDR1 SQVTM, CDR2 ANQGSEA. This CDR3 has 13 amino acids. CDR3: CSAGQGETDTQYF. The CDR3 DNA reads as TGCAGCGCGGGACAGGGTGAAACAGATACGCAGTATTTT.

This clone was detected once. The rearrangement uses TRBV6-5 and TRBJ1-1; D is unclear. CDR3 length: 14 residues. The V gene's germline CDR1 is MNHEY and CDR2 SVGAGI. The V end lost 0 bases, the J end lost 6 bases, and 11 bases lay between the germline ends. The CDR3 loop reads CASSYSTPGAEAFF. In DNA, the CDR3 is TGTGCCAGCAGTTACTCAACGCCCGGGGCTGAAGCTTTCTTT.

The chain recombines TRBV28 with TRBJ1-2; D gene ambiguous. V was cut by 6 bases and J by 0 bases, with 11 bases left in between. Germline CDR1 MDHEN, CDR2 SYDVKM. CDR3 length: 14 residues. The CDR3 reads CASSALSANYGYTF. DNA of the CDR3: TGTGCCAGCAGCGCCCTTAGCGCTAACTATGGCTACACCTTC.

V gene TRBV10-3 combines with J gene TRBJ1-2; weak D call: TRBD1 (6 bases). The CDR3 is made up of 16 amino acids. The ends were cut back, 5 bases at V and 0 bases at J, with 16 bases in the middle. CDR1 and CDR2 from the germline V gene are ENHRY and SYGVKD. Written as DNA, the CDR3 is TGTGCCATCAGTTCCGGACAGACCCCAGCTAACTATGGCTACACCTTC. Translating it yields CAISSGQTPANYGYTF.

V and J are TRBV4-1 and TRBJ1-6; D may be TRBD1 (6 bases). The CDR3 totals 18 residues. With 1 base removed from V and 8 bases from J, the gap between germline ends came to 21 bases. Per germline, CDR1 MGHRA and CDR2 YSYEKL. CDR3 nucleotide sequence: TGCGCCAGCAGCCAAGGACCCCTAAAGGGGGGGCTTCATTCACCCCTCCACTTT. Encoded protein: CASSQGPLKGGLHSPLHF.

The rearrangement joins TRBV12-3 or TRBV12-4 to TRBJ2-7, with 7 nucleotides matching TRBD2. This CDR3 contains 13 residues. Trimming took 5 bases from V and 6 from J; bases not matched to a gene: 7. In DNA form, the CDR3 reads TGTGCCAGCAGTCTACAGACTAGCTTCGAGCAGTACTTC. This gives the protein CASSLQTSFEQYF.

The genes are TRBV7-9 and TRBJ2-2, with no clear D. Trimming stripped 4 bases from V and 2 bases from J, with 5 bases between. CDR1 and CDR2 from the germline V gene are SEHNR and FQNEAQ (reference sequence). This CDR3 region has 13 residues. The CDR3 region is CASSSSNTGELFF. In nucleotides, the CDR3 is TGTGCCAGCAGCTCAAGCAACACCGGGGAGCTGTTTTTT.

The chain has TRBV9 and TRBJ2-2; TRBD1 matches at 9 bases. V lost 3 bases and J lost 6; bases outside the gene matches: 12. This CDR3 region has 17 residues. The germline gives CDR1 SGDLS, CDR2 YYNGEE. The CDR3 loop is CASSADTGGNAPGELFF. The DNA of the CDR3 is TGTGCCAGCAGCGCGGACACAGGGGGCAATGCTCCCGGGGAGCTGTTTTTT.

The rearrangement uses TRBV28 and TRBJ2-1; possibly TRBD2 for D (6 bases). This CDR3 spans 13 amino acids. Trimming cost V 7 bases and J 4 bases, with 11 bases left between them. Germline V gene data show CDR1 as MDHEN and CDR2 as SYDVKM. As DNA, the CDR3 is TGTGCCAGCATGGGACTCAAGTACAATGAGCAGTTCTTC. This gives the protein CASMGLKYNEQFF.

CDR3: CASSTSSGGETQYF. CDR3 coding DNA: TGTGCCAGCAGCACCTCCTCAGGGGGAGAGACCCAGTACTTC. The chain carries TRBV5-4 and TRBJ2-5; 7 bases align to TRBD1. This CDR3 spans 14 amino acids. Germline trimming cut 4 bases from V and 4 bases from J; bases unmatched to any gene: 7. Germline CDR1 is SGHNT and CDR2 is YYREEE (reference sequence).

The chain uses TRBV30 and TRBJ1-4, with TRBD1 matching over 7 bases. The CDR3 runs 14 residues. The germline V gene has CDR1 GTSNPN and CDR2 SVGIG (reference sequence). With 3 bases clipped from V and 3 bases from J, the junction kept 4 bases outside the gene matches. CDR3 nucleotide sequence: TGTGCCTGGAGAAGGGGGCTCCCTAATGAAAAACTGTTTTTT. Translation gives CAWRRGLPNEKLFF.

This chain connects TRBV11-2 to TRBJ2-3, with TRBD1 matching 9 bases. J gave up 1 base and V 3 bases, and 8 bases lay outside the gene matches. The CDR3 covers 17 residues. Germline CDR1 SGHAT, CDR2 FQNNGV. The CDR3 region is CASSFQPGQGGTDTQYF. The CDR3 nucleotides read TGTGCCAGCAGCTTCCAGCCGGGACAGGGAGGCACAGATACGCAGTATTTT. The full variable domain, rest sourced from reference TRBV11-2 and TRBJ2-3, is EAGVAQSPRYKIIEKRQSVAFWCNPISGHATLYWYQQILGQGPKLLIQFQNNGVVDDSQLPKDRFSAERLKGVDSTLKIQPAKLEDSAVYLCASSFQPGQGGTDTQYFGPGTRLTVL.

Only one count was recorded for this clone. The chain has TRBV2 and TRBJ2-1, with a possible D match to TRBD1 (6 bases). The length of the CDR3 is 14 residues. Deletions cut 3 bases from V and 5 bases from J, with 11 bases between. The germline V gene encodes CDR1 SNHLY and CDR2 FYNNEI. Here the CDR3 reads CASSDPRGHNEQFF. For the CDR3, the DNA is TGTGCCAGCAGTGACCCCAGGGGACACAATGAGCAGTTCTTC.

V gene TRBV9 combines with J gene TRBJ2-3; TRBD2 aligns across 7 bases. The CDR3 is 15 residues long. Germline trimming cut 4 bases from V and 2 bases from J; bases unmatched to any gene: 7. Germline values: CDR1 SGDLS, CDR2 YYNGEE. The CDR3 is CASSHLAEITDTQYF. The CDR3 DNA reads as TGTGCCAGCAGCCACCTAGCGGAGATCACAGATACGCAGTATTTT. The full variable domain, with the rest looked up from reference TRBV9 and TRBJ2-3, is DSGVTQTPKHLITATGQRVTLRCSPRSGDLSVYWYQQSLDQGLQFLIQYYNGEERAKGNILERFSAQQFPDLHSELNLSSLELGDSALYFCASSHLAEITDTQYFGPGTRLTVL.